This T cell receptor beta chain was found in a study of T cells in localized non-small cell lung cancer. Worth noting for this clone: Its antigen is not known.

Study-level results: There were a median roughly 60 of the top 100 tumor clones appearing in adjacent lung.

CDR3 length: 18 amino acids. The germline V and J ends were trimmed by 4 bases and 0 bases, with 18 bases remaining between them. CDR1 and CDR2 from the germline V gene are LNHDA and SQIVND (reference sequence). Sequencing was performed with immunoSEQ multiplex PCR; in TCRdb, only in-frame clones are kept and a portion is missing. The sample holds thousands of clones, approximately 44% seen once. The sample here was lung tumor tissue, taken before any cancer treatment. This chain connects TRBV19 to TRBJ2-2, with D possibly TRBD2 on 6 matching bases. This TCR came from a woman between 35 and 70 years old with stage II squamous cell lung carcinoma. CDR3 sequence: CASSKALGDSANTGELFF. CDR3 bases: TGTGCCAGTAGTAAGGCCCTTGGGGACTCCGCGAACACCGGGGAGCTGTTTTTT.